The clone carrying this TCR beta chain was found once. An amount of RNA that ranged from roughly 0.45 to 1 ug was reverse transcribed with random hexamers. Via MiXCR, TCRdb re-called the immunoSEQ multiplex PCR reads, giving one row per CDR3 protein. The repertoire holds around 62,000 distinct CDR3 sequences, with around nine tenths as singletons. The authors sequenced TCR beta from blood CD8+ and CD4+ T cells. Trimming left V 5 bases short and J 0 bases short, with 10 bases between. The CDR3 is 14 amino acids. Germline CDR1 MNHEY, CDR2 SVGEGT. This sample is drawn from a study of CD8 T cells in Susac syndrome.

The sample taken for sequencing was CD8+ T cells from PBMCs. This sequence originates from a human donor in good health. The chain has TRBV6-2 or TRBV6-3 and TRBJ1-1, with D tentatively TRBD1 (6 bases). The CDR3 coding sequence is TGTGCCAGCAGTCGGACAGAAATGAACACTGAAGCTTTCTTT. This sequence encodes CASSRTEMNTEAFF.